This T cell receptor (beta chain) emerged from a study of CD8+CD57+ T cells in acquired aplastic anemia. About the study: Mean DNA quantity obtained from sorted CD4+ and CD8+ cells was about 3 ug.

The CDR3 consists of 14 residues. Trimming removed 0 bases at V and 4 bases at J, with 12 bases between. Germline V CDR1 and CDR2: DFQATT, SNEGSKA (reference sequence). Those patients picked for sequencing had displayed CD8+CD57+ cell expansion on flow cytometry. Genomic DNA provided the template from which TCR beta VDJ and CDR3 profiles were obtained. MiXCR, applied by TCRdb to the reads, yields one record per CDR3 protein. The top ten hold about 30% of the sample, which has about 160,000 distinct CDR3 sequences, roughly 50% seen once. The chain employs TRBV20-1 and TRBJ1-1; D uncertain. Sequencing used sorted CD4+, CD8+, or CD8+CD57+ T cells (not recorded which) from PBMCs. The sequence came from a human donor with aplastic anemia. The CDR3, as DNA: TGCAGTGCTAGAGATCCTAGCTCTGCCACTGAAGCTTTCTTT. Translation gives CSARDPSSATEAFF.